Given below is one T cell receptor (beta chain) in context. This clonotype was seen ten or more times. Its antigen remains undetermined. No qualities accompany the bases; no much larger clone lies one base away. Explained via the paper, the time point label denotes: sample taken at primary tumor resection. The donors were 60 to 80 patients from the lung TRACERx cohort who had early-stage, untreated non-small cell lung cancer. Whole RNA extracted from tumor and nontumor lung tissue, or from cryopreserved PBMC samples, was used for TCR sequencing without cell sorting. Only patients with enough RNA available from two or more tumor regions were chosen for TCR sequencing. A lung pathologist reviewed the tumor and adjacent nontumor lung specimens before the specimens were selected. Its CDR3 holds 14 amino acids, cysteine through phenylalanine. Only CDR3 DNA is held: 42 bases, read in frame from base 1. V lost 5 bases and J lost 5 bases; the stretch between them is 15 bases long.

The entry originates in a study of spatial heterogeneity in lung cancer (dated 2019 in TCRdb). The study in broad terms: Beta-chain transcripts were consistently detected in greater numbers than alpha-chain transcripts, which likely reflected higher beta-chain transcript abundance. At surgery, both alpha and beta chains were TCR-sequenced in around 240 tumor regions, fewer than 65 matched nontumor lung samples and a few dozen PBMC samples. In the raw uncorrected reads, each unique combination of TCR and UMI appeared more than ten times on average. Nonsynonymous mutation counts, determined by whole-exome sequencing of tumor tissue, were related to features of the TCR repertoire. TCR transcript counts in tumor regions correlated strongly with a T cell transcriptional module score from matched bulk RNA-seq. In non-small cell lung cancer, the study made a quantitative comparison of TCR alpha and beta repertoires among multiple tumor regions, matched nontumor lung and blood.

Libraries came from 5' RACE. The sample was run on a NextSeq 500. To allow correction of PCR and sequencing errors, the TCR library protocol tagged every TCR cDNA molecule with a unique molecular identifier. The source study handled its data this way. TCR identification, UMI-based error correction and CDR3 extraction were all carried out with Decombinator tools. Expanded TCRs were defined as those above a frequency of 2 per 1,000, corresponding to the top 1% of the tumor frequency distribution. Expanded tumor TCRs statistically deemed absent (corrected P<0.05) from at least one tumor region were classed as regional, and all other expanded tumor TCRs were classed as ubiquitous. Each repertoire was subsampled 100 times to 5,000 TCRs, after which Renyi diversity was computed with the R vegan package. To build CDR3 similarity networks, amino acid triplet string-kernel similarity was used, and CDR3s were connected when their pairwise similarity was above 0.82. TCRdb applied fastp at Q25 and MiXCR to the public reads, then kept only in-frame beta chains. Each entry merges the rows of one CDR3 protein and shows their most common DNA and genes. These V and J calls derive from TCRdb rather than the authors' analysis. This sample has some 14,000 distinct CDR3 sequences in its table, and about 4% of those were observed once. Less than 10% of the sample comes from the top ten.

What the research found in general, with its limitations: TCR-seq coverage of tumor T cells was estimated at only approximately 7% for alpha chains and more than 11% for beta chains. The number of expanded intratumoral alpha and beta TCRs correlated with the tumor nonsynonymous mutation count. Counts of ubiquitous and regional expanded TCRs correlated with counts of ubiquitous and regional nonsynonymous mutations, respectively. Additional single-cell paired TCR alpha and beta sequencing was considered necessary to confirm, at a functional level, the hypothesis that regional TCRs recognize regional mutations.

The sequence joins TRBV12-3 or TRBV12-4 to TRBJ2-5; no D gene can be assigned with confidence. The clonotype was recovered from a male donor with early-stage non-small cell lung cancer. Material: lung tumor tissue, obtained at surgery. In nucleotide form, the sequence is TGTGCCAGCAGTCCGGACCGCATGTGGGAGACCCAGTACTTC. This gives the protein CASSPDRMWETQYF.